This T cell receptor beta chain derives from a study of shared clonotypes between healthy human individuals. General study findings and limits: Sampling was confined to blood; repertoires within tissues likely differ. Sequencing depth was a factor that was expected to affect clonotype sharing among donors.

Naive CD4+ cells were CD45RA-selected; the remaining cells were memory. Trimming pared 1 base from V and 3 bases from J, leaving 13 bases between. CDR1 is LNHNV and CDR2 is YYDKDF in the germline V gene (reference sequence). The CDR3 totals 15 residues. A remark on this clone: Its antigen is as yet unknown.

Assay used: immunoSEQ multiplex PCR; TCRdb lists only in-frame clones, some missing. The sample consists of around 1.4 million clones, approximately 98.5% of them appearing once. The chain carries TRBV15 and TRBJ2-7; D gene uncertain. The sequence was obtained from a man aged 25-45 years in good health. Sequences were obtained from naive CD4+ T cells sorted from blood. Noted subset: CD45RA+ positively selected. Here the CDR3 DNA reads TGTGCCACCAGCAGAGGCTTTCAGGATGGCTACGAGCAGTACTTC. Translating gives CATSRGFQDGYEQYF.